This record looks at one T cell receptor (beta chain) sequence and its context. The antigen remains undetermined. The data originate from a study of monozygotic twins with inflammatory bowel disease. Added by template switching were UMIs that each held a 6-nucleotide sample barcode. TCRdb re-called the 5' RACE reads; every CDR3 protein appears as one record, without DNA. The sample holds about 450,000 distinct CDR3 sequences. Study-level points and caveats: On the inverse Simpson index, IBD patients scored lower for TCRbeta diversity than healthy co-twins. Heterogeneous immunosuppressive treatment regimens may have introduced variability into patient repertoires.

The receptor's source is a human donor with ulcerative colitis or Crohn's disease, or a healthy co-twin of an affected twin (not recorded which). Sample: blood.

This chain's CDR3 is CASSTFTGNKGEKLFF. This chain connects TRBV12-3 or TRBV12-4 to TRBJ1-4; the D call of TRBD1 rests on TCRdb alone, since no DNA is present to check it. The CDR3 loop spans 16 amino acids.